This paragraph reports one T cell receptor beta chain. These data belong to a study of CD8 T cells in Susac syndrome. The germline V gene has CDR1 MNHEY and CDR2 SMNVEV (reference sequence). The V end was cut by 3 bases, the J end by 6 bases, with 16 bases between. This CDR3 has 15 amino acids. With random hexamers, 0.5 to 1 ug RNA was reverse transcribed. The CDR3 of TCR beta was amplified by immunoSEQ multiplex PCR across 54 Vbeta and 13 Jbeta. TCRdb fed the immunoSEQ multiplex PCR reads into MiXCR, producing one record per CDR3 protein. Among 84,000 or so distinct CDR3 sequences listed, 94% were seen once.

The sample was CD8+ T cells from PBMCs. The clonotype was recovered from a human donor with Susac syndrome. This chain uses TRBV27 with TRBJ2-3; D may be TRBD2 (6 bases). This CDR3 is CASSFQGLPRDTQYF. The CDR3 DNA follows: TGTGCCAGCAGTTTCCAGGGACTCCCGAGGGATACGCAGTATTTT.